These 17 T cell receptor beta chains were sequenced from one sample in a study of blood T cell repertoires in COVID-19. Clones were read by immunoSEQ multiplex PCR, and TCRdb kept only the in-frame ones, dropping some. The sample has 59,000 or so clones, about four fifths seen once. Sample: peripheral blood. The receptor set was obtained from a woman aged 80 or over with active or convalescent COVID-19.

This chain links TRBV14 with TRBJ2-1; TRBD2 agrees at 9 bases. V lost 1 base, J lost 5 bases, and 3 bases stayed unmatched. The V gene's germline CDR1 is SGHDN and CDR2 FVKESK. The CDR3 contains 15 residues. CDR3 in DNA: TGTGCCAGCAGCCAAGGACTAGCGGTCAACAATGAGCAGTTCTTC. Translating it yields CASSQGLAVNNEQFF. The variable domain in full, with the rest retrieved from reference TRBV14 and TRBJ2-1, is EAGVTQFPSHSVIEKGQTVTLRCDPISGHDNLYWYRRVMGKEIKFLLHFVKESKQDESGMPNNRFLAERTGGTYSTLKVQPAELEDSGVYFCASSQGLAVNNEQFFGPGTRLTVL.

This chain joins TRBV9 and TRBJ2-3; D possibly corresponds to TRBD2 (5 bases). The V end was cut by 3 bases, the J end by 6 bases, with 14 bases between. Germline CDR1 reads SGDLS; CDR2 reads YYNGEE. This CDR3 has 14 residues. Here the CDR3 DNA reads TGTGCCAGCAGCGCCTCGGGGAGATCGGATACGCAGTATTTT. Residues: CASSASGRSDTQYF.

The V call is TRBV11-3, the J call TRBJ1-1; D remains ambiguous. The CDR3 has 13 amino acids. Per germline, CDR1 SGHNT and CDR2 YENEEA. V was clipped by 1 base and J by 7 bases, with 10 bases between them. In DNA form, the CDR3 reads TGTGCCAGCAGCTTAGTTACAGCTCTTGAAGCTTTCTTT. Amino acids: CASSLVTALEAFF.

CDR3 residues: CGIIPGQVIAGYTF. For the CDR3, the DNA is TGTGGCATTATCCCGGGACAGGTAATCGCTGGCTACACCTTC. The chain links TRBV19 to TRBJ1-2; 8 positions agree with TRBD1. Germline V lookup: CDR1 LNHDA, CDR2 SQIVND (reference sequence). This CDR3 comprises 14 residues. The entire variable domain, with the rest obtained from reference TRBV19 and TRBJ1-2, is as follows: DGGITQSPKYLFRKEGQNVTLSCEQNLNHDAMYWYRQDPGQGLRLIYYSQIVNDFQKGDIAEGYSVSREKKESFPLTVTSAQKNPTAFYLCGIIPGQVIAGYTFGSGTRLTVV.

V and J are TRBV7-9 and TRBJ2-2; 8 nucleotides line up with TRBD1. The V gene end was trimmed by 5 bases and the J gene end by 7 bases; junction bases not matched to a gene: 9. This CDR3 contains 15 residues. Germline V gene lookup returns CDR1 SEHNR and CDR2 FQNEAQ (reference sequence). CDR3 sequence reads: CASSRRTGYDGELFF. CDR3 DNA sequence: TGTGCCAGCAGCCGAAGGACAGGGTACGACGGGGAGCTGTTTTTT. The full variable domain, completed using reference TRBV7-9 and TRBJ2-2, is DTGVSQNPRHKITKRGQNVTFRCDPISEHNRLYWYRQTLGQGPEFLTYFQNEAQLEKSRLLSDRFSAERPKGSFSTLEIQRTEQGDSAMYLCASSRRTGYDGELFFGEGSRLTVL.

The V call is TRBV7-2, the J call TRBJ2-7; a weak D match, TRBD2 (6 bases). This CDR3 has 16 amino acids. CDR1 SGHTA and CDR2 FQGNSA come from the germline V gene. Trimming shortened V by 0 bases and J by 0 bases, and 12 bases separated the two germline ends. The CDR3 sequence: CASSLAGAGSSYEQYF. In nucleotides, the CDR3 is TGTGCCAGCAGCTTAGCTGGGGCGGGGAGCTCCTACGAGCAGTACTTC.

This chain links TRBV9 with TRBJ1-3; D is ambiguous. Deletions cut 0 bases from V and 3 bases from J, with 7 bases between. The CDR3 sequence is 14 residues long. Per the germline V gene, CDR1 is SGDLS and CDR2 is YYNGEE. CDR3 nucleotides: TGTGCCAGCAGCGTAGGCGGTGGTGGAAACACCATATATTTT. It is translated as CASSVGGGGNTIYF.

In its sample, this clone was seen a few times. This chain joins TRBV9 and TRBJ1-1, with D perhaps TRBD1 (5 bases). The germline CDR1 and CDR2 sequences are SGDLS and YYNGEE. Trimming removed 0 bases from V and 2 bases from J, with 11 bases in between. The CDR3 contains 15 residues. CDR3 in DNA: TGTGCCAGCAGCGTAGCTGGGCAGGGCAACACTGAAGCTTTCTTT. It specifies CASSVAGQGNTEAFF.

The chain links TRBV4-3 to TRBJ2-5; TRBD1 aligns across 7 bases. CDR3 size: 15 residues. Germline V CDR1 and CDR2: LGHNA, YSLEER. V shed 4 bases and J 4 bases; nucleotides not matched to a gene: 9. The CDR3 region has the DNA TGCGCCAGCAGCCCTAAGGGGGCTCCGGGAGAGACCCAGTACTTC. It translates to CASSPKGAPGETQYF.

This clone came up a few times. The rearrangement links TRBV10-1 to TRBJ2-7, with D possibly TRBD1 on 5 matching bases. The V end was cut by 9 bases, the J end by 5 bases, with 17 bases between. The germline gives CDR1 WNHNN, CDR2 SYGVQD (reference sequence). This CDR3 has 13 amino acids. CDR3: CASSTGRGDEQYF. In DNA form, the CDR3 reads TGCGCCAGTTCAACAGGTCGAGGCGACGAGCAGTACTTC.

The chain has TRBV7-2 and TRBJ2-1, with TRBD2 identical over 12 bases. The length of the CDR3 is 16 residues. Germline V gene lookup returns CDR1 SGHTA and CDR2 FQGNSA. V lost 3 bases and J lost 4; bases outside the gene matches: 4. CDR3 amino acids: CASSFQTSGGYNEQFF. DNA for the CDR3: TGTGCCAGCAGCTTCCAGACTAGCGGGGGATACAATGAGCAGTTCTTC.

J is TRBJ1-5 and V is TRBV14; D is ambiguous. The CDR3 covers 14 residues. Germline CDR1 and CDR2: SGHDN and FVKESK. V was pared by 1 base and J by 3 bases, with 7 bases between. CDR3 in DNA: TGTGCCAGCAGCCAAGCCGGGAACAATCAGCCCCAGCATTTT. Its translation is CASSQAGNNQPQHF.

The V and J genes are TRBV9 and TRBJ1-2, with D maybe TRBD1 (5 bases). CDR3 length equals 12 residues. The ends were cut back, 6 bases at V and 4 bases at J, with 10 bases in the middle. Germline V lookup: CDR1 SGDLS, CDR2 YYNGEE. The CDR3 DNA reads TGTGCCAGCACCGCAGGGCTCTATGGCTACACCTTC. Protein sequence: CASTAGLYGYTF.

This chain connects TRBV3-1 (or the pseudogene TRBV3-2) to TRBJ1-1, with 10 positions matching TRBD1. The CDR3 is 16 amino acids. Germline V gene sequence: CDR1 LGHDT, CDR2 YNNKEL (reference sequence). Trimming took 4 bases from V and 3 from J; bases not matched to a gene: 8. The CDR3 coding sequence is TGTGCCAGCAGCCGAGGGACAGGGGATTTGGACACTGAAGCTTTCTTT. This codes for CASSRGTGDLDTEAFF.

The J gene is TRBJ1-2, the V gene TRBV6-5; D gene ambiguous. The CDR3 contains 13 residues. Trimming cost V 8 bases and J 8 bases, with 18 bases left between them. Germline values: CDR1 MNHEY, CDR2 SVGAGI. The CDR3 region has the DNA TGTGCCAGCCCTCCCGCGGGATCGGGCGGCTACACCTTC. It codes for CASPPAGSGGYTF.

The chain carries TRBV4-1 and TRBJ1-2, with 8 nucleotides matching TRBD1. Germline V lookup: CDR1 MGHRA, CDR2 YSYEKL. The junction had 6 bases not matched to a gene; V was cut back by 4 bases and J by 5 bases. There are 14 residues in the CDR3. CDR3 protein: CASSPGQDYYGYTF. The CDR3 DNA is TGCGCCAGCAGCCCGGGACAGGACTATTATGGCTACACCTTC.

This clone was observed a handful of times. The V call is TRBV7-2, the J call TRBJ2-1; D remains unclear. The germline V and J ends were trimmed by 5 bases and 6 bases, with 5 bases remaining between them. Germline values: CDR1 SGHTA, CDR2 FQGNSA. The CDR3 spans 11 residues. CDR3 nucleotide sequence: TGTGCCAGCAGCCCCTTCAATGAGCAGTTCTTC. It codes for CASSPFNEQFF.